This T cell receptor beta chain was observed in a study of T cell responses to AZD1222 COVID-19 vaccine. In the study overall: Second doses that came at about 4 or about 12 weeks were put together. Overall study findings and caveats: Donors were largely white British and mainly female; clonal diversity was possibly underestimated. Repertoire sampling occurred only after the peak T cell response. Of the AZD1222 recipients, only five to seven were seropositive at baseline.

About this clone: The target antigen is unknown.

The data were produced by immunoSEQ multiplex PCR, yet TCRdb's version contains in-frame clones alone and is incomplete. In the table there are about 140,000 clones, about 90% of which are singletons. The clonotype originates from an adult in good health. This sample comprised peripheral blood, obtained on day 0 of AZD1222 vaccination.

The CDR3 DNA reads TGTGCCAGCAGCTTCAGGACAGGGAACTATGGCTACACCTTC. Protein sequence: CASSFRTGNYGYTF. The V gene is TRBV7-8, the J gene TRBJ1-2; 8 nucleotides match TRBD1. Germline-derived CDR1 and CDR2 are SGHVS and FQNEAQ. The CDR3 totals 14 residues. Trimming removed 3 bases from V and 2 bases from J; junction bases left unmatched: 2.